The sequence of this TCR beta chain was determined in a study of blood T cells in healthy people across ages. Study findings and constraints: The fall in TCR beta diversity per million T cells was roughly linear with age.

Sample-barcoded 5' priming and a J-beta primer mix drove a second PCR of roughly 6 to 12 cycles. From the 5' RACE reads, TCRdb called clonotypes with MiXCR, one entry per CDR3 protein. Of around 800,000 distinct CDR3 sequences in the sample, approximately 53% were seen once. Total RNA, at least 5.5 micrograms per sample, came from PBMCs. For this clonotype: As yet, its antigen is unknown.

CDR3 size: 15 residues. From germline, CDR1 is SGHRS and CDR2 YFSETQ. With 0 bases removed from V and 2 bases from J, the gap between germline ends came to 11 bases. The V gene is TRBV5-1, the J gene TRBJ2-5; D is possibly TRBD2 (6 bases). The receptor was derived from an elderly man in good health. Material: blood. The DNA of the CDR3 is TGCGCCAGCAGCTTGGGGGTGGGGGGACAAGAGACCCAGTACTTC. Translating it yields CASSLGVGGQETQYF.